What follows are 8 T cell receptor beta chains derived from one specimen sequenced in a study of cytomegalovirus exposure and HLA in healthy donors. Researchers ran the PCR with 60 Vbeta and 13 Jbeta primers. Sequenced by immunoSEQ multiplex PCR; TCRdb stores in-frame clones only, minus some. The repertoire consists of some 100,000 clones, with about four fifths occurring once and the leading ten covering less than 15%. Sequencing input: PBMCs. These receptor sequences come from a woman between 65 and 79 years old in good health and CMV-seropositive.

This rearrangement joins TRBV11-1 to TRBJ1-4, with 8 nucleotides matching TRBD1. Germline lookup yields CDR1 SGHAT and CDR2 FQDESV (reference sequence). J gave up 3 bases and V 3 bases, and 6 bases lay outside the gene matches. CDR3 length: 16 amino acids. The CDR3 nucleotides read TGTGCCAGCAGCTTGGGAGACAGGGGATCTAATGAAAAACTGTTTTTT. Translating it yields CASSLGDRGSNEKLFF.

V is TRBV5-1 and J is TRBJ2-1; TRBD2 agrees at 14 bases. Trimming cost V 4 bases and J 15 bases; bases outside gene matches: 9. Germline-derived CDR1 and CDR2 are SGHRS and YFSETQ. This CDR3 has 14 residues. The chain's CDR3 is CASSPGTSGSNPFF. The DNA of the CDR3 is TGCGCCAGCAGCCCCGGGACTAGCGGGAGCAACCCGTTCTTC.

The chain employs TRBV5-1 and TRBJ1-4; the match to TRBD1 covers 8 bases. The CDR3 is made up of 14 amino acids. Germline CDR1 is SGHRS and CDR2 is YFSETQ. V lost 4 bases and J lost 6; bases outside the gene matches: 5. CDR3: CASSKGQGYEKLFF. CDR3 nucleotide sequence: TGCGCCAGCAGCAAAGGACAGGGTTATGAAAAACTGTTTTTT.

V is TRBV19 and J is TRBJ2-7; D might be TRBD1 (6 bases). The CDR3 loop spans 15 amino acids. Germline V lookup: CDR1 LNHDA, CDR2 SQIVND (reference sequence). V was pared by 10 bases and J by 3 bases, with 22 bases between. DNA for the CDR3: TGTGCCATCTACGAGGGGACATGGGCTATCTACGAGCAGTACTTC. This translates into CAIYEGTWAIYEQYF.

In DNA, the CDR3 is TGCGCCAGCAGCTTGGGGGGACAGGGGGGCAATCAGCCCCAGCATTTT. It codes for CASSLGGQGGNQPQHF. The chain has TRBV5-1 and TRBJ1-5; 11 bases align to TRBD1. This CDR3 comprises 16 residues. V lost 0 bases, J lost 2 bases, and 1 base stayed unmatched. Germline V gene lookup returns CDR1 SGHRS and CDR2 YFSETQ.

The V call is TRBV5-1, the J call TRBJ2-7, with TRBD1 identical over 9 bases. The CDR3 length is 15 residues. The ends lost 6 bases at V and 4 bases at J; junction bases unmatched: 11. Germline values: CDR1 SGHRS, CDR2 YFSETQ. The CDR3: CASTAGGTGRYEQYF. The CDR3 DNA sequence: TGCGCCAGCACCGCCGGGGGGACAGGGAGGTACGAGCAGTACTTC.

Note on this clone: The junction does not match germline at one end; this may be a read error. This CDR3 is also generated by other DNA sequences in the sample. The chain joins TRBV19 to TRBJ1-5; D is possibly TRBD1 (6 bases). Germline V gene sequence: CDR1 LNHDA, CDR2 SQIVND (reference sequence). CDR3 length: 14 amino acids. CDR3 sequence reads: CASTGSGGNQPQHF. As DNA, the CDR3 is TGTGCCAGTACCGGAAGCGGGGGCAATCAACCCCAGCATTTT.

This clone was detected a few times. The gene calls are TRBV19 and TRBJ2-3; possibly TRBD1 for D (5 bases). Trimming stripped 5 bases from V and 2 bases from J, with 11 bases between. Germline V gene lookup returns CDR1 LNHDA and CDR2 SQIVND (reference sequence). There are 14 residues in the CDR3. This CDR3 reads CASSPREATDTQYF. The CDR3 DNA reads TGTGCCAGTAGTCCCAGGGAAGCCACAGATACGCAGTATTTT.